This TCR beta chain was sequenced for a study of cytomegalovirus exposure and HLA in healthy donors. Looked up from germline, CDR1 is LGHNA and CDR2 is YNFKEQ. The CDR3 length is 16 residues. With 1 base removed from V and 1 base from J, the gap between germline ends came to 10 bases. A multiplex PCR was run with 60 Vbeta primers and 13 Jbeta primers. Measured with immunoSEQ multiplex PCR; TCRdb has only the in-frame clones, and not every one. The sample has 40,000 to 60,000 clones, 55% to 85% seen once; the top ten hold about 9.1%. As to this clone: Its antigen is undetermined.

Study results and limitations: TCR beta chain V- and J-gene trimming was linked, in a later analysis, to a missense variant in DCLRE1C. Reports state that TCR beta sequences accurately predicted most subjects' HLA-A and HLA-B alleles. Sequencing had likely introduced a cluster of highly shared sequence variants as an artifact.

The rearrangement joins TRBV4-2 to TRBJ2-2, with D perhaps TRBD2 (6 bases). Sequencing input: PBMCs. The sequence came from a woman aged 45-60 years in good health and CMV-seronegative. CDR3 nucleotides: TGTGCCAGCAGCCAAGCCGGGGACTGGAACACCGGGGAGCTGTTTTTT. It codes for CASSQAGDWNTGELFF.